The entry that follows covers one T cell receptor gamma chain sequence. Its antigen remains unidentified. TCRdb re-called clones from the PCR reads using CATT. Altogether about 8,700 gamma-chain clones are present, roughly 50% being singletons, with the ten largest covering more than 2%. The data were obtained in a study of human gamma delta and Vdelta1 T cells. Overall study findings and caveats: Acute myeloid leukemia was reportedly broadly targeted by polyclonal Delta One T cells.

With 4 bases clipped from V and 0 bases from J, the junction kept 17 bases outside the gene matches. The germline V gene has CDR1 VTNTFY and CDR2 YDVSTARD (reference sequence). There are 19 residues in the CDR3. This TCR was sampled from a human donor in good health. Sequenced sample: Vdelta1 gamma-delta T cells from blood grown in culture (DOT cells). The chain is built from TRGV3 and TRGJP1. For the CDR3, the DNA is TGTGCCACCTGGGAAGGGCAATCGGGCGAACATACCACTGGTTGGTTCAAGATATTT. Protein sequence: CATWEGQSGEHTTGWFKIF.